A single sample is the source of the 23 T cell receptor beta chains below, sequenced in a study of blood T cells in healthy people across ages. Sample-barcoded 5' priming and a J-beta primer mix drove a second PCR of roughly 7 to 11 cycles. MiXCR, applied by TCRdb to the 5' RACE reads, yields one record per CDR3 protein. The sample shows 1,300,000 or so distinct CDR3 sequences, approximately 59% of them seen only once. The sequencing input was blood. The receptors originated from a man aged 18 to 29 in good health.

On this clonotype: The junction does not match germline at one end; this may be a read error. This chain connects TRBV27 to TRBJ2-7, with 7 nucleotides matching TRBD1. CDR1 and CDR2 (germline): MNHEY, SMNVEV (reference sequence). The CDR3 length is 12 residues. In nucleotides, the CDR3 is TGTGCCAGCGGCTACAGGGGCGACGAGAAGTACTTC. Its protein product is CASGYRGDEKYF.

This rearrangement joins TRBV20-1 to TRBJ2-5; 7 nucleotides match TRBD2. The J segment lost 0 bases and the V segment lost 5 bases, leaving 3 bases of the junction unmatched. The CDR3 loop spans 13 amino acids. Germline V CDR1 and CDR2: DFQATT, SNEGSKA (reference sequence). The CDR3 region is CSAERGDQETQYF. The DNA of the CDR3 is TGCAGTGCTGAACGGGGGGACCAAGAGACCCAGTACTTC.

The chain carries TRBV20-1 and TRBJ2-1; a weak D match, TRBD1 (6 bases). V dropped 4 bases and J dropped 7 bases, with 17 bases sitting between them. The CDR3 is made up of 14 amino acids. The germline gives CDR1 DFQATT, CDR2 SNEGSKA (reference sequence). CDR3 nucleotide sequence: TGCAGTGCTACCAGGGGTGGTCATTTGAATGAGCAGTTCTTC. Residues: CSATRGGHLNEQFF.

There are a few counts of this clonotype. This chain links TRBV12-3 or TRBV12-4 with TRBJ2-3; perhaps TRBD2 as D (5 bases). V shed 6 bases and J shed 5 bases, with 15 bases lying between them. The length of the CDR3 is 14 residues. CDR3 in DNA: TGTGCCAGCAGAGCGCTCGGAGCGGTAGATACGCAGTATTTT. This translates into CASRALGAVDTQYF.

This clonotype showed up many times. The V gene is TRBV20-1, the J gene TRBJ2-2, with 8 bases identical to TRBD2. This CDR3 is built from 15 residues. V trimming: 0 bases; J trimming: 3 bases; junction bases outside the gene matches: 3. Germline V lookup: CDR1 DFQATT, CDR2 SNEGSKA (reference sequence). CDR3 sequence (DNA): TGCAGTGCTAGAGATGGGACTAGTGACACCGGGGAGCTGTTTTTT. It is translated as CSARDGTSDTGELFF.

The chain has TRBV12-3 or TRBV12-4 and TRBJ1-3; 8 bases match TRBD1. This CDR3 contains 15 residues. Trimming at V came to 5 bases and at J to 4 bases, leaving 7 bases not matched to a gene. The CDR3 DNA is TGTGCCAGCAGTGGACAGGGAAGAACAGGAAACACCATATATTTT. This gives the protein CASSGQGRTGNTIYF.

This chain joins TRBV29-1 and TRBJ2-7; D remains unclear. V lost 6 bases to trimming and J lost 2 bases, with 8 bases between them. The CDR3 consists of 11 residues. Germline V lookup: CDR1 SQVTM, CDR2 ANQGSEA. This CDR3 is CSVTVAYEQYF. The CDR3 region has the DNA TGCAGCGTAACAGTAGCCTACGAGCAGTACTTC.

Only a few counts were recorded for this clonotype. CDR3: CASSLSNGPVGDTQYF. The CDR3 coding sequence is TGTGCCAGCAGTTTAAGTAACGGTCCAGTAGGAGATACGCAGTATTTT. J is TRBJ2-3 and V is TRBV12-3 or TRBV12-4; no clear D. This CDR3 has 16 amino acids. Trimming took off 2 bases at V and 5 bases at J, with 17 bases between the two ends.

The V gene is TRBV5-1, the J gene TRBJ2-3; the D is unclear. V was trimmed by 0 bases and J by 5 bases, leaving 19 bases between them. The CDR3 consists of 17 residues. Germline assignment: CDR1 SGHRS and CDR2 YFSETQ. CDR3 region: CASSLAGQVDLGDTQYF. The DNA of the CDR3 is TGCGCCAGCAGCTTGGCAGGTCAAGTAGATTTGGGAGATACGCAGTATTTT.

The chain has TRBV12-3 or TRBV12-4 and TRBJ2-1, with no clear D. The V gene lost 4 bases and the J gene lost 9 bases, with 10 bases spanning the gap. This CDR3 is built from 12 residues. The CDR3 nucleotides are TGTGCCAGCAGTTATGATTCGGGTGAGCAGTTCTTC. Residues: CASSYDSGEQFF.

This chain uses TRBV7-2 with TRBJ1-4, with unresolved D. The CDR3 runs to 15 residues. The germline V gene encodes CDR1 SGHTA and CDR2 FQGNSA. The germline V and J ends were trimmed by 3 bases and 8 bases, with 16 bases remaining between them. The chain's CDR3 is CASSFLKIGSEKLFF. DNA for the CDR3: TGTGCCAGCAGCTTTCTGAAGATCGGGTCCGAAAAACTGTTTTTT.

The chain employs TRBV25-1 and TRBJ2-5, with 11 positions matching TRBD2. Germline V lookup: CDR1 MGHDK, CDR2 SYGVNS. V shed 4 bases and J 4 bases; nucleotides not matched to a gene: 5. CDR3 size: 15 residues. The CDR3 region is CASSARLAGRETQYF. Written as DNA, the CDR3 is TGTGCCAGCAGTGCCCGACTAGCGGGGAGAGAGACCCAGTACTTC. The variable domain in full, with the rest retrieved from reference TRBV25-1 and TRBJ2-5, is EADIYQTPRYLVIGTGKKITLECSQTMGHDKMYWYQQDPGMELHLIHYSYGVNSTEKGDLSSESTVSRIRTEHFPLTLESARPSHTSQYLCASSARLAGRETQYFGPGTRLLVL.

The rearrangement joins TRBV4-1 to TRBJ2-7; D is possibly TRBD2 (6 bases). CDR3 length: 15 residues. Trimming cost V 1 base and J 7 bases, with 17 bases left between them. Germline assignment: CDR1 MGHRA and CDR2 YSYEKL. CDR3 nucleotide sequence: TGCGCCAGCAGCCAAGTGGGGCGGGGCAGAAATGAGCAGTACTTC. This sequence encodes CASSQVGRGRNEQYF.

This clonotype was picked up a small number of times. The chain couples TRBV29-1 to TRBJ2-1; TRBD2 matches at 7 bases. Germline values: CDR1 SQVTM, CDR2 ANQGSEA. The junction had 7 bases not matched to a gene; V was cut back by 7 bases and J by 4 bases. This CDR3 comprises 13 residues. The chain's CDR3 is CSAYREAYNEQFF. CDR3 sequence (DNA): TGCAGCGCATACCGGGAGGCGTACAATGAGCAGTTCTTC.

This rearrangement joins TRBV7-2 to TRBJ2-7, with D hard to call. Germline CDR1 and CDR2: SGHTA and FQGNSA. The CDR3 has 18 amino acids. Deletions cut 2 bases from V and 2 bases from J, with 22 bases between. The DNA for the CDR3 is TGTGCCAGCAGCTTAAATGCAGTCCACAAGTCATCGCCCTACGAGCAGTACTTC. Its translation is CASSLNAVHKSSPYEQYF.

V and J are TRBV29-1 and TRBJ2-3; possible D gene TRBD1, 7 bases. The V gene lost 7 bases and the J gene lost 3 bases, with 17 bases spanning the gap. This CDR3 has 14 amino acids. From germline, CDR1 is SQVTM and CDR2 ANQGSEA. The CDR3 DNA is TGCAGCGCCGCAGCCAGGGGGGTTACAGATACGCAGTATTTT. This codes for CSAAARGVTDTQYF.

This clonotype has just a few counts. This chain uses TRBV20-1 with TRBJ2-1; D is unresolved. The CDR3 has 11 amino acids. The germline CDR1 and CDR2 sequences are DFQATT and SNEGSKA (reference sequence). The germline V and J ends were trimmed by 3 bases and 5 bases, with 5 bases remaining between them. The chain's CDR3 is CSASFHNEQFF. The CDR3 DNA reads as TGCAGTGCTAGTTTCCACAATGAGCAGTTCTTC.

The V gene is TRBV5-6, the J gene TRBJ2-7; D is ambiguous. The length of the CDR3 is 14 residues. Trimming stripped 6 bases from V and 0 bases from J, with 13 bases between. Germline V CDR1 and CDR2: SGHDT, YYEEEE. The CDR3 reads CASTGSRYSYEQYF. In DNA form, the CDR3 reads TGTGCCAGCACCGGTTCCAGATACTCCTACGAGCAGTACTTC.

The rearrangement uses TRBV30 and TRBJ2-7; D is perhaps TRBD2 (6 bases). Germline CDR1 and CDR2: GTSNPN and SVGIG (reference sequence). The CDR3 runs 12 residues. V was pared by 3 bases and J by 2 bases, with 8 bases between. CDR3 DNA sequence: TGTGCCTGGAGGCGGGGTGCCTACGAGCAGTACTTC. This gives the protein CAWRRGAYEQYF. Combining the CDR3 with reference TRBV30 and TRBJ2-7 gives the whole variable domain SQTIHQWPATLVQPVGSPLSLECTVEGTSNPNLYWYRQAAGRGLQLLFYSVGIGQISSEVPQNLSASRPQDRQFILSSKKLLLSDSGFYLCAWRRGAYEQYFGPGTRLTVT.

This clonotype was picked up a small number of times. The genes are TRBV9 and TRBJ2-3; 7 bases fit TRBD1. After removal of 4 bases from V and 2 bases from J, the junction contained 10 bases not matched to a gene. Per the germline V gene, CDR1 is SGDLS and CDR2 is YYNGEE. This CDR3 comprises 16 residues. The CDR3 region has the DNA TGTGCCAGCAGCTTACGACAGGGATCCACCACAGATACGCAGTATTTT. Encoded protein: CASSLRQGSTTDTQYF. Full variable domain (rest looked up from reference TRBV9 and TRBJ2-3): DSGVTQTPKHLITATGQRVTLRCSPRSGDLSVYWYQQSLDQGLQFLIQYYNGEERAKGNILERFSAQQFPDLHSELNLSSLELGDSALYFCASSLRQGSTTDTQYFGPGTRLTVL.

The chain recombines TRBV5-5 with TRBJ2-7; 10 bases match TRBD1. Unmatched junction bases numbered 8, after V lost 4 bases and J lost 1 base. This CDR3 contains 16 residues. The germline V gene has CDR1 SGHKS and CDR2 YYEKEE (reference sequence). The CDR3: CASSESPGQGSYEQYF. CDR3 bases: TGTGCCAGCAGCGAATCGCCGGGACAGGGGTCCTACGAGCAGTACTTC.

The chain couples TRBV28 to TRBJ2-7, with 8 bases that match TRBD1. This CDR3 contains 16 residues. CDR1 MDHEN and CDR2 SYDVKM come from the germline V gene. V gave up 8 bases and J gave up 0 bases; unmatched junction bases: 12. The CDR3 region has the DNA TGTGCCAGCTCGAGGGTAGGGGGGACAGGCTCCTACGAGCAGTACTTC. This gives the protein CASSRVGGTGSYEQYF.

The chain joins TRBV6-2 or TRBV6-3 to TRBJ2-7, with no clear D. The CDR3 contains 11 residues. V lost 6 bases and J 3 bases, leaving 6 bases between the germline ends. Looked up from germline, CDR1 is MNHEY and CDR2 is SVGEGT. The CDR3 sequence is CASRNLYEQYF. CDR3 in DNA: TGTGCCAGCAGAAACCTCTACGAGCAGTACTTC.